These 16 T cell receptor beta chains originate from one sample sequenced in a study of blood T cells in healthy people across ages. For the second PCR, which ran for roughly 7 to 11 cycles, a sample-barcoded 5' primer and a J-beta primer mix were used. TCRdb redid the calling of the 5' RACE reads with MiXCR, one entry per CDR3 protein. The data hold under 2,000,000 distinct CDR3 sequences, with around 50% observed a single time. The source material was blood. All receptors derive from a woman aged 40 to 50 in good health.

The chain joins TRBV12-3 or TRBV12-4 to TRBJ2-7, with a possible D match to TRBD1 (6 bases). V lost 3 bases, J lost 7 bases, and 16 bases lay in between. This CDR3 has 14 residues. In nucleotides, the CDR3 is TGTGCCAGCAGTTTCGAGACAGGCGTTAGAGAGCAGTACTTC. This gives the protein CASSFETGVREQYF.

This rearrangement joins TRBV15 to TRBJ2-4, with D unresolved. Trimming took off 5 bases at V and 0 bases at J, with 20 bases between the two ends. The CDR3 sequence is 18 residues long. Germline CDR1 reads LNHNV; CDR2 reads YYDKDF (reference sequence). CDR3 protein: CATSARGLDQRAKNIQYF. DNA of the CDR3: TGTGCCACCAGCGCCCGCGGTTTAGATCAGAGAGCCAAAAACATTCAGTACTTC.

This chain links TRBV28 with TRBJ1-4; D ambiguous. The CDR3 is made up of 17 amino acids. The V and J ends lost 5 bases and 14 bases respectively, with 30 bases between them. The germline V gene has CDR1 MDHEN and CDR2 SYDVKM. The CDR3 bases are TGTGCCAGCAGTCCCCTCAACCCCCTTGGCCCCGGTATAGGGCTGTTTTTT. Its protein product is CASSPLNPLGPGIGLFF.

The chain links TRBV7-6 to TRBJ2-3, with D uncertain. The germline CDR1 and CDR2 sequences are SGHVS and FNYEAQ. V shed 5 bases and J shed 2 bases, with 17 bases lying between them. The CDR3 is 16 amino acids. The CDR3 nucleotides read TGTGCCAGCAGCCCCCGCACGGGTCCTATCACAGATACGCAGTATTTT. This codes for CASSPRTGPITDTQYF.

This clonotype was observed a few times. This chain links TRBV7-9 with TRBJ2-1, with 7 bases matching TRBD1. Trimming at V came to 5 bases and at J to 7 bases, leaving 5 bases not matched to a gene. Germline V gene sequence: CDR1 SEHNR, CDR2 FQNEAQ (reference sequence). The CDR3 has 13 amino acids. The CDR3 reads CASSPTGVNEQFF. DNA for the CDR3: TGTGCCAGCAGCCCTACAGGGGTGAATGAGCAGTTCTTC.

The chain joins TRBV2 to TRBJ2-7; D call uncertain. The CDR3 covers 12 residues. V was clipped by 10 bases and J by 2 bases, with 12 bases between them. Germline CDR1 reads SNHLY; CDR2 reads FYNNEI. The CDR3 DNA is TGTGCCACCAAATACGGCACCTACGAGCAGTACTTC. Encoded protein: CATKYGTYEQYF. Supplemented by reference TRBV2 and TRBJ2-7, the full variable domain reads EPEVTQTPSHQVTQMGQEVILRCVPISNHLYFYWYRQILGQKVEFLVSFYNNEISEKSEIFDDQFSVERPDGSNFTLKIRSTKLEDSAMYFCATKYGTYEQYFGPGTRLTVT.

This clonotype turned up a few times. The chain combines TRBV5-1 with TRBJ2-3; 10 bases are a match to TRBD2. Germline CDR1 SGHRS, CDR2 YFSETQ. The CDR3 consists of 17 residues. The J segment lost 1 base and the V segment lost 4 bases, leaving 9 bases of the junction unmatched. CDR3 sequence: CASSPWALAGRTDTQYF. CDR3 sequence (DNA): TGCGCCAGCAGCCCCTGGGCACTAGCGGGACGCACAGATACGCAGTATTTT.

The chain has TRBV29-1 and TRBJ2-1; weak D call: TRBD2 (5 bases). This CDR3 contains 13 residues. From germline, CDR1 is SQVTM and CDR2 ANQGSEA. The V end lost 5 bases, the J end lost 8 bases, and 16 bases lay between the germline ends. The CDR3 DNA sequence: TGCAGCGTTCGTCCCCTCCTGGGAGATGAGCAGTTCTTC. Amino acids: CSVRPLLGDEQFF.

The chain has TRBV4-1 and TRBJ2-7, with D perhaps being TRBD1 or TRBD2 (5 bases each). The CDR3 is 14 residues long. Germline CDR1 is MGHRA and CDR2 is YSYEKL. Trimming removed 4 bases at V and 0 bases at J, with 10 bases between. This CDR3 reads CASSRDLGSYEQYF. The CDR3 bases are TGCGCCAGCAGCCGGGACCTGGGCTCCTACGAGCAGTACTTC.

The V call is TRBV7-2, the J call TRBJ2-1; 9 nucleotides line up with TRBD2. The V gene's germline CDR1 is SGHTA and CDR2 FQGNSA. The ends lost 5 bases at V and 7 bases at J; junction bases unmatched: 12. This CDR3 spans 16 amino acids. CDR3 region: CASSVPPGLASNEQFF. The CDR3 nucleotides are TGTGCCAGCAGCGTACCTCCGGGACTAGCTTCAAATGAGCAGTTCTTC.

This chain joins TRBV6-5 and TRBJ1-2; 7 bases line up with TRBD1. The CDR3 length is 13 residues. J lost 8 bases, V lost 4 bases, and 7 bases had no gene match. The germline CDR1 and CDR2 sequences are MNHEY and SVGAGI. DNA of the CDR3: TGTGCCAGCAGTTCCCCCGTAGGGGGCGGCTACACCTTC. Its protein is CASSSPVGGGYTF.

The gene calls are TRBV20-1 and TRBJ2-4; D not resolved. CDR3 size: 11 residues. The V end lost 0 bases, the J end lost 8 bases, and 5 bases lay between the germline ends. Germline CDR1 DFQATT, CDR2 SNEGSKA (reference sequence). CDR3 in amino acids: CSARENHIQYF. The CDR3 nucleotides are TGCAGTGCTAGAGAGAATCACATTCAGTACTTC.

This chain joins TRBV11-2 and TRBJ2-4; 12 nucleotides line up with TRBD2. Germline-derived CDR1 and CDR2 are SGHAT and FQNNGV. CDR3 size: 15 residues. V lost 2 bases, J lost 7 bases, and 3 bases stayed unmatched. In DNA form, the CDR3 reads TGTGCCAGCAGCTTAACTAGCGGGGGGAGGAACATTCAGTACTTC. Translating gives CASSLTSGGRNIQYF.

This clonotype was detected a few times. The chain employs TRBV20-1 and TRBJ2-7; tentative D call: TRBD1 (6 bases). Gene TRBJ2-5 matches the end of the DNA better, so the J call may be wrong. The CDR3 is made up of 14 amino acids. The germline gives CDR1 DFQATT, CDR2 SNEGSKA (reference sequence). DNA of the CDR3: TGCAGTGCTAGAGGAGGGGGAGTCGGAGAGACCCAGTACTTC. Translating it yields CSARGGGVGETQYF.

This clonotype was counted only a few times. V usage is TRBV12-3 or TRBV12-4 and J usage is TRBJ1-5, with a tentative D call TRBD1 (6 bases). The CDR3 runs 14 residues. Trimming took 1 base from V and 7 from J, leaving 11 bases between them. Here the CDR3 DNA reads TGTGCCAGCAGTTTAGAGGGGGGTATCCAGCCCCAGCATTTT. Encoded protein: CASSLEGGIQPQHF.

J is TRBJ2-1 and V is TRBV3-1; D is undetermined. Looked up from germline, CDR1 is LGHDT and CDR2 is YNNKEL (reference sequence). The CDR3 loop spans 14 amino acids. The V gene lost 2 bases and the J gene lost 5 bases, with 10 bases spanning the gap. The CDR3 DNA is TGTGCCAGCAGCCAAAATACAGCCAACAATGAGCAGTTCTTC. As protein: CASSQNTANNEQFF.